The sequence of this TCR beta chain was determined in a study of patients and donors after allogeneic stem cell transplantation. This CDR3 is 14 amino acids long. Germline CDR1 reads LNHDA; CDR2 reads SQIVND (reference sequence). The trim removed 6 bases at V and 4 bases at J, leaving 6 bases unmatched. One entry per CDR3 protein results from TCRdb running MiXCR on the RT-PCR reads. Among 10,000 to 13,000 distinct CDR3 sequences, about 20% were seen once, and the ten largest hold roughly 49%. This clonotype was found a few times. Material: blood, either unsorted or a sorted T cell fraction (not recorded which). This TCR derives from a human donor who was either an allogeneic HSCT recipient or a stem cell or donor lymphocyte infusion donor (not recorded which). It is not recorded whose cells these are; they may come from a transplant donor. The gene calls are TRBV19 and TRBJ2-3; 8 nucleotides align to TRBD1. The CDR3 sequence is CASSLDRAADTQYF. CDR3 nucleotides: TGTGCCAGTAGCCTGGACAGGGCCGCAGATACGCAGTATTTT.